The 21 T cell receptor beta chains below were found in one sample sequenced in a study of blood T cell repertoires in COVID-19. The protocol was immunoSEQ multiplex PCR, while the TCRdb copy is restricted to in-frame clones and leaves out a portion. This table holds roughly 5,000 clones, approximately 84% found once. Specimen: peripheral blood. Source of these receptors: a human donor in a cohort sampled during active COVID-19.

The V call is TRBV5-1, the J call TRBJ2-1; TRBD1 aligns across 9 bases. CDR3 length: 16 residues. Germline CDR1 is SGHRS and CDR2 is YFSETQ. Trimming took 4 bases from V and 2 from J; bases not matched to a gene: 7. CDR3 bases: TGCGCCAGCAGCCCCCGTGGGACAGGGACCTACAATGAGCAGTTCTTC. It yields the protein CASSPRGTGTYNEQFF.

V gene TRBV5-6 combines with J gene TRBJ1-6; D is undetermined. Germline V CDR1 and CDR2: SGHDT, YYEEEE. The CDR3 spans 14 residues. The V end lost 0 bases, the J end lost 10 bases, and 11 bases lay between the germline ends. As DNA, the CDR3 is TGTGCCAGCAGCTTGGCCGGGGTCATGTCACCCCTCCACTTT. The encoded protein is CASSLAGVMSPLHF. The variable domain in full, completed from reference TRBV5-6 and TRBJ1-6, reads DAGVTQSPTHLIKTRGQQVTLRCSPKSGHDTVSWYQQALGQGPQFIFQYYEEEERQRGNFPDRFSGHQFPNYSSELNVNALLLGDSALYLCASSLAGVMSPLHFGNGTRLTVT.

The chain carries TRBV28 and TRBJ1-5, with a possible D match to TRBD1 (6 bases). The length of the CDR3 is 15 residues. CDR1 and CDR2 (germline): MDHEN, SYDVKM. The ends were cut back, 1 base at V and 1 base at J, with 8 bases in the middle. CDR3 DNA sequence: TGTGCCAGCAGTTTATCAGGGGCCAGCAATCAGCCCCAGCATTTT. Residues: CASSLSGASNQPQHF.

This rearrangement joins TRBV29-1 to TRBJ1-2, with a possible D match to TRBD1 (6 bases). The CDR3 is 11 amino acids. Looked up from germline, CDR1 is SQVTM and CDR2 is ANQGSEA. Trimming cost V 6 bases and J 7 bases, with 12 bases left between them. In DNA form, the CDR3 reads TGCAGCGTCGAGGGGGGGGGTGGCTACACCTTC. Its translation is CSVEGGGGYTF.

The chain has TRBV7-2 and TRBJ2-2, with D possibly matching TRBD2 (5 bases). CDR3 length: 15 residues. The V and J ends lost 3 bases and 2 bases respectively, with 10 bases between them. Germline V lookup: CDR1 SGHTA, CDR2 FQGNSA. In DNA form, the CDR3 reads TGTGCCAGCAGCTTGAGGGTACAAAACACCGGGGAGCTGTTTTTT. This translates into CASSLRVQNTGELFF.

CDR3 DNA sequence: TGTGCCAGCGGGGGGGTCCTCCCAAGGGACACTGAAGCTTTCTTT. As protein: CASGGVLPRDTEAFF. This chain joins TRBV11-2 and TRBJ1-1; perhaps TRBD1 as D (5 bases). The CDR3 length is 15 residues. Germline CDR1 is SGHAT and CDR2 is FQNNGV. Trimming left V 8 bases short and J 3 bases short, with 19 bases between.

This clone was counted once. This chain uses TRBV24-1 with TRBJ2-2; 12 positions agree with TRBD1. The J segment lost 6 bases and the V segment lost 8 bases, leaving 3 bases of the junction unmatched. CDR1 KGHDR and CDR2 SFDVKD come from the germline V gene. There are 14 residues in the CDR3. CDR3 DNA sequence: TGTGCCACCAAGGGACAGGGGGCCGCCGGGGAGCTGTTTTTT. Translated, it gives CATKGQGAAGELFF.

The chain recombines TRBV6-5 with TRBJ1-6, with 7 bases matching TRBD1. Trimming at V came to 6 bases and at J to 9 bases, leaving 2 bases not matched to a gene. CDR1 and CDR2 from the germline V gene are MNHEY and SVGAGI. The CDR3 extends over 12 amino acids. In nucleotides, the CDR3 is TGTGCCAGCAGAAGACAGGGTTCACCCCTCCACTTT. It codes for CASRRQGSPLHF.

The V gene is TRBV7-3, the J gene TRBJ2-3, with 9 bases identical to TRBD2. J gave up 0 bases and V 2 bases, and 0 bases lay outside the gene matches. Per the germline V gene, CDR1 is SGHTA and CDR2 is FQGTGA. The CDR3 spans 15 residues. As DNA, the CDR3 is TGTGCCAGCAGCTTAGCGGGAGGGAGCACAGATACGCAGTATTTT. It specifies CASSLAGGSTDTQYF.

The rearrangement links TRBV27 to TRBJ2-1, with TRBD2 as a possible D gene (6 bases). The length of the CDR3 is 15 residues. The V gene lost 3 bases and the J gene lost 2 bases, with 11 bases spanning the gap. Germline loops: CDR1 MNHEY, CDR2 SMNVEV (reference sequence). The CDR3, as DNA: TGTGCCAGCAGTTTTTGGCGCGGGACCTACAATGAGCAGTTCTTC. It yields the protein CASSFWRGTYNEQFF.

This clone was detected only a few times. The V gene is TRBV5-5, the J gene TRBJ2-1; 7 bases map to TRBD1. Losses at the gene ends were 3 bases for V and 8 bases for J; bases not matched to a gene: 8. In germline, CDR1 is SGHKS, CDR2 YYEKEE (reference sequence). The CDR3 length is 14 residues. For the CDR3, the DNA is TGTGCCAGCAGCTGGCAGGGACAGACCCATGAGCAGTTCTTC. Its translation is CASSWQGQTHEQFF.

The CDR3 sequence: CASGREWGTDTQYF. CDR3 in DNA: TGTGCCAGCGGGCGGGAGTGGGGCACAGATACGCAGTATTTT. The J gene is TRBJ2-3, the V gene TRBV27; 7 bases align to TRBD2. Germline V gene lookup returns CDR1 MNHEY and CDR2 SMNVEV (reference sequence). Germline trimming cut 8 bases from V and 1 base from J; bases unmatched to any gene: 6. The CDR3 spans 14 residues.

The chain carries TRBV7-9 and TRBJ2-7; no clear D gene. Trimming removed 3 bases from V and 2 bases from J, with 8 bases in between. The CDR3 contains 13 residues. Germline V gene lookup returns CDR1 SEHNR and CDR2 FQNEAQ (reference sequence). The CDR3 DNA reads TGTGCCAGCAGCTTTTCTGCTACCTACGAGCAGTACTTC. Amino acid sequence: CASSFSATYEQYF.

The chain recombines TRBV5-1 with TRBJ2-1; a weak D match, TRBD2 (6 bases). Trimming left V 3 bases short and J 7 bases short, with 20 bases between. The CDR3 is 16 residues long. Germline V CDR1 and CDR2: SGHRS, YFSETQ. In nucleotides, the CDR3 is TGCGCCAGCAGCTCTGGCTTAGCGGCCGGAGAAAATGAGCAGTTCTTC. It encodes CASSSGLAAGENEQFF.

The chain recombines TRBV2 with TRBJ2-7; 10 bases fit TRBD2. V was pared by 8 bases and J by 4 bases, with 8 bases of the junction left unmatched. CDR1 is SNHLY, CDR2 FYNNEI, per germline. CDR3 length equals 14 residues. The CDR3 is CASGGASGSYEQYF. For the CDR3, the DNA is TGTGCCAGCGGCGGGGCTAGCGGGAGTTACGAGCAGTACTTC.

The chain links TRBV30 to TRBJ2-1; possibly TRBD2 for D (5 bases). The CDR3 totals 16 residues. Per the germline V gene, CDR1 is GTSNPN and CDR2 is SVGIG (reference sequence). V shed 1 base and J shed 3 bases, with 16 bases lying between them. The CDR3 DNA reads TGTGCCTGGAGTGACCCGAATCAGGACTTCTACAATGAGCAGTTCTTC. It is translated as CAWSDPNQDFYNEQFF.

In nucleotides, the CDR3 is TGTGCCAGCAGCCGAGAGTCCTTAGCGGGAGTATCGGCCGGGGAGCTGTTTTTT. Its translation is CASSRESLAGVSAGELFF. The gene calls are TRBV7-8 and TRBJ2-2, with 9 bases that match TRBD2. The germline V gene encodes CDR1 SGHVS and CDR2 FQNEAQ. After removal of 5 bases from V and 6 bases from J, the junction contained 16 bases not matched to a gene. The CDR3 is made up of 18 amino acids.

V is TRBV6-5 and J is TRBJ1-2, with D possibly matching TRBD1 (5 bases). The length of the CDR3 is 14 residues. With 10 bases removed from V and 0 bases from J, the gap between germline ends came to 15 bases. The germline gives CDR1 MNHEY, CDR2 SVGAGI. The CDR3 is CATNKGNTNYGYTF. The CDR3 DNA reads as TGTGCCACGAATAAGGGGAATACTAACTATGGCTACACCTTC.

This chain joins TRBV28 and TRBJ1-2, with D hard to call. The V gene's germline CDR1 is MDHEN and CDR2 SYDVKM. V gave up 6 bases and J gave up 7 bases, with 24 bases separating them. There are 16 residues in the CDR3. The CDR3, as DNA: TGTGCCAGCAGCTGTGGTCAGTCCGCAAAGTATTGTGGCTACACCTTC. This gives the protein CASSCGQSAKYCGYTF.

This clone was counted a few times. The chain joins TRBV5-1 to TRBJ1-1; D gene unclear. Trimming stripped 2 bases from V and 8 bases from J, with 19 bases between. CDR1 and CDR2 from the germline V gene are SGHRS and YFSETQ. This CDR3 has 15 residues. The CDR3 protein is CASSFDSSTSLEAFF. CDR3 nucleotide sequence: TGCGCCAGCAGCTTTGACTCCTCTACTAGTTTAGAAGCTTTCTTT. Variable domain in full (rest from reference TRBV5-1 and TRBJ1-1): KAGVTQTPRYLIKTRGQQVTLSCSPISGHRSVSWYQQTPGQGLQFLFEYFSETQRNKGNFPGRFSGRQFSNSRSEMNVSTLELGDSALYLCASSFDSSTSLEAFFGQGTRLTVV.

The chain carries TRBV7-9 and TRBJ2-7; 7 positions agree with TRBD1. The CDR3 has 13 residues. Germline V lookup: CDR1 SEHNR, CDR2 FQNEAQ (reference sequence). V gave up 5 bases and J gave up 6 bases; unmatched junction bases: 7. The CDR3 reads CASSRKGAGEQYF. CDR3 sequence (DNA): TGTGCCAGCAGCCGTAAGGGGGCGGGCGAGCAGTACTTC.